This T cell receptor beta chain was sequenced for a study of blood T cell repertoires in COVID-19. Study context: Nucleic acid was either cDNA or gDNA, and it came from T cells, B-cell-depleted T cells, or PBMCs.

V shed 0 bases and J 2 bases; nucleotides not matched to a gene: 11. Per germline, CDR1 SGHRS and CDR2 YFSETQ. This CDR3 is 17 amino acids long. Profiled with immunoSEQ multiplex PCR; TCRdb holds only in-frame clones, not every one. The sample records 120,000 to 150,000 clones, about 81% being singletons. This receptor was identified in an elderly woman with acute or convalescent COVID-19. The sequencing input was peripheral blood. The chain recombines TRBV5-1 with TRBJ2-7; 7 bases agree with TRBD2. The CDR3 DNA follows: TGCGCCAGCAGCTTGGCGGTGGGGGGAGGGAGTACCTACGAGCAGTACTTC. Its translation is CASSLAVGGGSTYEQYF.